The source of this TCR beta chain is a study of T cell repertoires in cytomegalovirus infection. TCRdb recomputed calls from the reads with MiXCR, one row per CDR3 protein. Among roughly 180,000 distinct CDR3 sequences listed, roughly a sixth were seen once. Germline V gene data show CDR1 as MDHEN and CDR2 as SYDVKM. There are 15 residues in the CDR3. Trimming left V 6 bases short and J 5 bases short, with 18 bases between. The material sequenced was CD8+ T cells from PBMCs. This sequence originates from a human donor in good health (CMV status not recorded). Some clones in this sample may be carry-over from other donors' samples. V is TRBV28 and J is TRBJ2-3; weak D call: TRBD1 (5 bases). The CDR3 bases are TGTGCCAGCAGAACAATTACAGGATTGGAAGATACGCAGTATTTT. Amino acids: CASRTITGLEDTQYF.